This T cell receptor (beta chain) emerged from a study of blood T cells in healthy people across ages. Germline V gene lookup returns CDR1 MDHEN and CDR2 SYDVKM. The CDR3 covers 16 residues. V lost 6 bases, J lost 3 bases, and 20 bases lay in between. A second PCR of about 7 to 12 cycles used a sample-barcoded 5' primer and a J-beta primer mix. TCRdb itself ran the 5' RACE reads through MiXCR, one entry per CDR3 protein. This repertoire shows around 870,000 distinct CDR3 sequences, 29% found once; its top ten account for around 15%. Study results and caveats: CMV infection status of these donors was not known. PBMC samples, being unsorted, prevented any conclusive comparison of naive and antigen-experienced cells. Naive T cell percentage showed a strong correlation with TCR beta diversity.

Per individual sample, total RNA of at least 5.5 micrograms was extracted. Many counts were recorded for this clonotype. Antigen: not known. The sample comprised blood. The sequence was collected from an elderly woman in good health. The chain links TRBV28 to TRBJ1-2; perhaps TRBD1 as D (5 bases). The CDR3 loop reads CASSRPAGSKDYGYTF. DNA of the CDR3: TGTGCCAGCAGCCGCCCGGCAGGGAGTAAGGACTATGGCTACACCTTC.